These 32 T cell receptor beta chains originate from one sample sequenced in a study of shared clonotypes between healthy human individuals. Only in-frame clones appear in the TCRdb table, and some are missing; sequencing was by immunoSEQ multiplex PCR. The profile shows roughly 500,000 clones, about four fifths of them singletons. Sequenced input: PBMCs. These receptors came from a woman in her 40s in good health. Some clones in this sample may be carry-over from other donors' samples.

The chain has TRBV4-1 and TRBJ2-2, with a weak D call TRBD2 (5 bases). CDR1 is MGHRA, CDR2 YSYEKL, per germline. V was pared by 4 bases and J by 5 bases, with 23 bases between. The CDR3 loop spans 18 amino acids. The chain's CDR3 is CASSLTWGGADVTGELFF. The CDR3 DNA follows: TGCGCCAGCAGCCTGACCTGGGGTGGAGCGGATGTGACCGGGGAGCTGTTTTTT.

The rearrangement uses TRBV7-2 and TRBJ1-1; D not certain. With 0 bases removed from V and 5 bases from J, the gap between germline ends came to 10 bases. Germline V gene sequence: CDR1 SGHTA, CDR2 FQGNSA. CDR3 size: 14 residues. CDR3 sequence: CASSLALTITEAFF. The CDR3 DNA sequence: TGTGCCAGCAGCTTAGCGTTGACAATAACTGAAGCTTTCTTT.

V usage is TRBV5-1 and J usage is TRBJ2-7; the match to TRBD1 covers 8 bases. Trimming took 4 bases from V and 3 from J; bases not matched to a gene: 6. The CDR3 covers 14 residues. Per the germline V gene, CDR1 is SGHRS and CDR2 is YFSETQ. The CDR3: CASSPTGDLYEQYF. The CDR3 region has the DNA TGCGCCAGCAGCCCGACAGGGGATCTCTACGAGCAGTACTTC.

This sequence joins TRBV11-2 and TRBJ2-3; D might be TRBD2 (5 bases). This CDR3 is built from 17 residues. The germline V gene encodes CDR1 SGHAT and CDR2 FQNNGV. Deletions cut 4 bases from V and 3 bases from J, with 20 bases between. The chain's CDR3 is CASSSLAGITVTDTQYF. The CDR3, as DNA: TGTGCCAGCAGCTCGCTAGCCGGGATCACGGTTACAGATACGCAGTATTTT.

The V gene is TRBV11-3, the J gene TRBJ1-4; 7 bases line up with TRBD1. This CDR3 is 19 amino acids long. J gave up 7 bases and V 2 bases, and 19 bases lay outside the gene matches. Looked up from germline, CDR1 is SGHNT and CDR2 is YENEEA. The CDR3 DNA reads TGTGCCAGCAGCTTACACCCCAACAGGGGCTCAAAACTATCTGAAAAACTGTTTTTT. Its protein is CASSLHPNRGSKLSEKLFF. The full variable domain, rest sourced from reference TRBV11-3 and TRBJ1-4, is EAGVVQSPRYKIIEKKQPVAFWCNPISGHNTLYWYLQNLGQGPELLIRYENEEAVDDSQLPKDRFSAERLKGVDSTLKIQPAELGDSAVYLCASSLHPNRGSKLSEKLFFGSGTQLSVL.

The CDR3 here is CASSLVTGGSYEQYF. CDR3 in DNA: TGCGCCAGCAGCTTGGTGACAGGAGGATCCTACGAGCAGTACTTC. The chain is built from TRBV5-1 and TRBJ2-7; TRBD1 is a possible D gene (6 bases). Germline CDR1 reads SGHRS; CDR2 reads YFSETQ. V was shortened by 0 bases and J by 1 base, with 11 bases between the two germline ends. The CDR3 is 15 amino acids.

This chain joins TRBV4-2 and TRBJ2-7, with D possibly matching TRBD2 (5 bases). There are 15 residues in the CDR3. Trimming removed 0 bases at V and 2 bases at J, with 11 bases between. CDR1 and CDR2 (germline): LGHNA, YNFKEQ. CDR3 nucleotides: TGTGCCAGCAGCCAAGACGACACTAGTCCCTACGAGCAGTACTTC. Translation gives CASSQDDTSPYEQYF.

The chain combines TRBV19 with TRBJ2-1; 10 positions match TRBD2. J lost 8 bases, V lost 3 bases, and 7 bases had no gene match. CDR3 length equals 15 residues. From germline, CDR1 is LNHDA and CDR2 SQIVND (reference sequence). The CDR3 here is CASSMDLAGVDEQFF. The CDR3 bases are TGTGCCAGTAGTATGGATCTAGCGGGAGTGGATGAGCAGTTCTTC.

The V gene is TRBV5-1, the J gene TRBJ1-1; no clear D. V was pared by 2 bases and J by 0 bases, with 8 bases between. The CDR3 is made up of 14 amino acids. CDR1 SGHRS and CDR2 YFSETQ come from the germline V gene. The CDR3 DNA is TGCGCCAGCAGCTTTGGGCACGTGAACACTGAAGCTTTCTTT. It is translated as CASSFGHVNTEAFF.

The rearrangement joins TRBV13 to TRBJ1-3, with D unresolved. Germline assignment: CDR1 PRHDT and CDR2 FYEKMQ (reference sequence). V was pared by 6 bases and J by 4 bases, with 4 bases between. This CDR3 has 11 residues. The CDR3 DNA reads TGTGCCAGCAGTAGGGGAAACACCATATATTTT. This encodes CASSRGNTIYF. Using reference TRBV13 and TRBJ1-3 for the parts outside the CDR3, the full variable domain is AAGVIQSPRHLIKEKRETATLKCYPIPRHDTVYWYQQGPGQDPQFLISFYEKMQSDKGSIPDRFSAQQFSDYHSELNMSSLELGDSALYFCASSRGNTIYFGEGSWLTVV.

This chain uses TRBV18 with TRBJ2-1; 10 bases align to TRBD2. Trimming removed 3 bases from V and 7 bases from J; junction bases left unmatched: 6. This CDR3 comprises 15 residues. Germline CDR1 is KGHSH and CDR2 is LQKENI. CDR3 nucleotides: TGTGCCAGCTCACCCCCTAGCGGGAGAAATAATGAGCAGTTCTTC. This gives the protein CASSPPSGRNNEQFF.

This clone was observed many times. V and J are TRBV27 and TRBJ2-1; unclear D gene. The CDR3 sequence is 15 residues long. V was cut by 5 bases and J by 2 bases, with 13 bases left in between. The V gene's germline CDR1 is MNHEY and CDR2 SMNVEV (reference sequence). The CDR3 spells CASSRAGFTYNEQFF. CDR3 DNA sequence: TGTGCCAGCAGTCGCGCCGGGTTTACCTACAATGAGCAGTTCTTC.

The CDR3 nucleotides read TGTGCCAGCAGCAGGCGGCCGCTGGAGGCCAATGAGCAGTTCTTC. This gives the protein CASSRRPLEANEQFF. The V call is TRBV11-2, the J call TRBJ2-1; possibly TRBD2 for D (5 bases). V was shortened by 5 bases and J by 6 bases, with 17 bases between the two germline ends. From germline, CDR1 is SGHAT and CDR2 FQNNGV. This CDR3 has 15 residues. Combining the CDR3 with reference TRBV11-2 and TRBJ2-1 gives the whole variable domain EAGVAQSPRYKIIEKRQSVAFWCNPISGHATLYWYQQILGQGPKLLIQFQNNGVVDDSQLPKDRFSAERLKGVDSTLKIQPAKLEDSAVYLCASSRRPLEANEQFFGPGTRLTVL.

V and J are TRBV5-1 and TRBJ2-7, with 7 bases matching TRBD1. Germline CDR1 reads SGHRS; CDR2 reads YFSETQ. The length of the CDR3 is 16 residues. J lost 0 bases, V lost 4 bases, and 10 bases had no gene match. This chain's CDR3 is CASSQSYRGHSYEQYF. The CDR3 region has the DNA TGCGCCAGCAGCCAATCGTACAGGGGCCACTCCTACGAGCAGTACTTC. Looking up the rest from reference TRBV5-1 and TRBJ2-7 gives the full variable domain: KAGVTQTPRYLIKTRGQQVTLSCSPISGHRSVSWYQQTPGQGLQFLFEYFSETQRNKGNFPGRFSGRQFSNSRSEMNVSTLELGDSALYLCASSQSYRGHSYEQYFGPGTRLTVT.

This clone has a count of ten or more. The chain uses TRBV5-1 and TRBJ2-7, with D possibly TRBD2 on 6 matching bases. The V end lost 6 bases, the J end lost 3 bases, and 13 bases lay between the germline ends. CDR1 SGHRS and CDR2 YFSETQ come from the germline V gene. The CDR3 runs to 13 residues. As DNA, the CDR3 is TGCGCCAGCATGCTGCGGGGTGGCTACGAGCAGTACTTC. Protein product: CASMLRGGYEQYF.

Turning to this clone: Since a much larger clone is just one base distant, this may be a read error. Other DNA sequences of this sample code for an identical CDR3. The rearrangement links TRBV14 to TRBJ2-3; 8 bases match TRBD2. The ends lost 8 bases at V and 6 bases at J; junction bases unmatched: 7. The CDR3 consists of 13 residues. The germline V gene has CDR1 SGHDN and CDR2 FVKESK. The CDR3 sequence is CASQRERTDTQYF. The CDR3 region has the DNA TGTGCCAGCCAGCGGGAGAGGACGGATACGCAGTATTTT.

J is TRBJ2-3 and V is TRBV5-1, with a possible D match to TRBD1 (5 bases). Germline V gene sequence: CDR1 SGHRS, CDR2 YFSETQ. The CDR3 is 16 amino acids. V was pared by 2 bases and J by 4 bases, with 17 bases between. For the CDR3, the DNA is TGCGCCAGCAGCTTCAAAGGACAAGGGTCCCCAGATACGCAGTATTTT. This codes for CASSFKGQGSPDTQYF.

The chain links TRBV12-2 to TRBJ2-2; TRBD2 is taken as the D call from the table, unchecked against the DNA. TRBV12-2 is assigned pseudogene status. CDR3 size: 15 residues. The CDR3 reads CASRPCRRGTGELFF. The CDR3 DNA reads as TGTGCAAGTCGCCCGTGTCGTCGGGGCACCGGGGAGCTGTTTTTT.

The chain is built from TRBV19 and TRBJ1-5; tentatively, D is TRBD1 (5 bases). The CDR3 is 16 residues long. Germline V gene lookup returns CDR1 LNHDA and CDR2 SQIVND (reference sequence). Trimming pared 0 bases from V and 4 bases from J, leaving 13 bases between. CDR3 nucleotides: TGTGCCAGTAGTATAGACCGGGACCCTGGGAATCAGCCCCAGCATTTT. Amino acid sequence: CASSIDRDPGNQPQHF.

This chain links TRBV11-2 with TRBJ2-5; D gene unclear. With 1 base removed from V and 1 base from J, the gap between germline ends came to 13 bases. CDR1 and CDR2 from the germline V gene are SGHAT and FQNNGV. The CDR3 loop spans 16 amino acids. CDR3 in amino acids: CASSLVGRVSQETQYF. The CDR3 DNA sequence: TGTGCCAGCAGCTTAGTGGGTCGGGTAAGCCAAGAGACCCAGTACTTC.

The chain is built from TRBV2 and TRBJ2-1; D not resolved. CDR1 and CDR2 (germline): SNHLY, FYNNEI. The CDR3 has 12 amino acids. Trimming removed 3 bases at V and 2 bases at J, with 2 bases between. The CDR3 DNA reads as TGTGCCAGCAGTGAGACCTACAATGAGCAGTTCTTC. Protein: CASSETYNEQFF. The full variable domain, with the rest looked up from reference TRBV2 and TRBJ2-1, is EPEVTQTPSHQVTQMGQEVILRCVPISNHLYFYWYRQILGQKVEFLVSFYNNEISEKSEIFDDQFSVERPDGSNFTLKIRSTKLEDSAMYFCASSETYNEQFFGPGTRLTVL.

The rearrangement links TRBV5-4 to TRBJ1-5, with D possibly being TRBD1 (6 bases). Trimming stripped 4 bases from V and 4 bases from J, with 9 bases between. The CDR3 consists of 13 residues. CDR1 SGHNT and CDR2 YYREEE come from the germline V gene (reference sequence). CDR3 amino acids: CASSMDSNQPQHF. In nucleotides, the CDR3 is TGTGCCAGCAGCATGGACAGTAATCAGCCCCAGCATTTT.

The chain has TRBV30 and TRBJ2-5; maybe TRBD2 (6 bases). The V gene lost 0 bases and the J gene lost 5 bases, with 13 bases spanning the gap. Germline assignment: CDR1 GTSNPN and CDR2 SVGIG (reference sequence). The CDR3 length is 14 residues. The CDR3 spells CAWSVRWGRETQYF. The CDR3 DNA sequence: TGTGCCTGGAGTGTGAGATGGGGGAGGGAGACCCAGTACTTC.

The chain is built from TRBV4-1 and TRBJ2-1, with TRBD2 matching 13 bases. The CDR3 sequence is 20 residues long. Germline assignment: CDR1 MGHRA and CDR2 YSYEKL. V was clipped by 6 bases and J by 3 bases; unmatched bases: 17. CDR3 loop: CASRQSSLTSGRWGYNEQFF. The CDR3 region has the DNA TGCGCCAGCAGACAATCATCCTTGACTAGCGGGAGGTGGGGCTACAATGAGCAGTTCTTC.

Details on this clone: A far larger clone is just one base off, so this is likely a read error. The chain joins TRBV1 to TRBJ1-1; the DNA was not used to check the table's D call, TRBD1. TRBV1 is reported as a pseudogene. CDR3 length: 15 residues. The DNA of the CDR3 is TGCACCAGCAGCCAAGAAGACAGGGAGAACACTGAAGCTTGCTTT. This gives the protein CTSSQEDRENTEACF.

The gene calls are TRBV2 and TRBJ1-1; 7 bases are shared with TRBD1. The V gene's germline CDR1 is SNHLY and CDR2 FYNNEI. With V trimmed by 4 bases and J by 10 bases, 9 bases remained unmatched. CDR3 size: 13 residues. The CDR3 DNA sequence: TGTGCCAGCAGTGCACAGGGGCATGGGGGAGCTTTCTTT. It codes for CASSAQGHGGAFF.

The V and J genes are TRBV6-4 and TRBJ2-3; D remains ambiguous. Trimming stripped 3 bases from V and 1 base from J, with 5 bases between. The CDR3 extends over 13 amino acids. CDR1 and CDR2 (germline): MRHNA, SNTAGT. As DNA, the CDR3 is TGTGCCAGCAGTGAGTCAGGCACAGATACGCAGTATTTT. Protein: CASSESGTDTQYF.

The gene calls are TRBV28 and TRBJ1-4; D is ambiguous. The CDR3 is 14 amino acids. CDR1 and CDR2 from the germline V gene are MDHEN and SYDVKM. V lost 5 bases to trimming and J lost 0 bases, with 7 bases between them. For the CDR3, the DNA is TGTGCCAGCAGTGACGGTGCAACTAATGAAAAACTGTTTTTT. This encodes CASSDGATNEKLFF.

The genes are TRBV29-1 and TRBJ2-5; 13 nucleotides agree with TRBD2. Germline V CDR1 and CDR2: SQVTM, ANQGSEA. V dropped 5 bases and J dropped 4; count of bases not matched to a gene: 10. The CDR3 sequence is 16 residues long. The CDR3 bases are TGCAGCGTTTCCTTACTAGCGGGAGGGCCGGCAGAGACCCAGTACTTC. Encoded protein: CSVSLLAGGPAETQYF.

CDR3 bases: TGTGCCAGCAGCTTTAGACAGGCCGAAGGGAACACTGAAGCTTTCTTT. This encodes CASSFRQAEGNTEAFF. V and J are TRBV7-8 and TRBJ1-1, with TRBD1 as a possible D gene (6 bases). Germline values: CDR1 SGHVS, CDR2 FQNEAQ. Trimming took 3 bases from V and 1 from J, leaving 15 bases between them. The CDR3 totals 16 residues.

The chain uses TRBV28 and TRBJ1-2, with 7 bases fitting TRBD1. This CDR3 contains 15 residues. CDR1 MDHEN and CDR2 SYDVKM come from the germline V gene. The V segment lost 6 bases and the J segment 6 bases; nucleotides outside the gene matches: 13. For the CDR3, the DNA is TGTGCCAGCAGGGATGGCACAGGGGCTGGGCATGGCTACACCTTC. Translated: CASRDGTGAGHGYTF.

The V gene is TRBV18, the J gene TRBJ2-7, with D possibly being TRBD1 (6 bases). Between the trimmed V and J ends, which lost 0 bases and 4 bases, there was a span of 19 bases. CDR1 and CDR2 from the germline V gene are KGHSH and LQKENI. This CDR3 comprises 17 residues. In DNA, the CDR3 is TGTGCCAGCTCACCACCGACTCCGGACCGGGGACAATACGAGCAGTACTTC. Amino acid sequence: CASSPPTPDRGQYEQYF.